This entry lists 28 T cell receptor beta chains sequenced from one sample in a study of T cell clonotyping in hematopoietic cell transplantation. The data were produced by immunoSEQ multiplex PCR, yet TCRdb's version contains in-frame clones alone and is incomplete. The sample consists of 9,500 to 11,000 clones, 45% to 50% of them appearing once. The sequencing used PBMCs, collected 30 days after allogeneic stem cell transplant. The receptors stem from a male patient in his fifties or sixties who had an allogeneic stem cell transplant from an unrelated donor, so the T cells may come from the graft donor. Some clones in this sample may be carry-over from other donors' samples.

The sample holds a few counts of this clone. The chain employs TRBV6-1 and TRBJ1-1, with 10 nucleotides matching TRBD1. J lost 11 bases, V lost 7 bases, and 7 bases had no gene match. Germline V gene data show CDR1 as MNHNS and CDR2 as SASEGT. There are 12 residues in the CDR3. The CDR3 DNA follows: TGTGCCAGCACTTTGACAGGGGGCCTGGCTTTCTTT. Its protein product is CASTLTGGLAFF.

This clone was detected a few times. The chain carries TRBV28 and TRBJ2-5; D call uncertain. Germline V gene sequence: CDR1 MDHEN, CDR2 SYDVKM. This CDR3 spans 14 amino acids. The V gene lost 5 bases and the J gene lost 2 bases, with 12 bases spanning the gap. In DNA form, the CDR3 reads TGTGCCAGCAGTCGACTTGGGGATCAAGAGACCCAGTACTTC. It yields the protein CASSRLGDQETQYF. Supplemented by reference TRBV28 and TRBJ2-5, the full variable domain reads DVKVTQSSRYLVKRTGEKVFLECVQDMDHENMFWYRQDPGLGLRLIYFSYDVKMKEKGDIPEGYSVSREKKERFSLILESASTNQTSMYLCASSRLGDQETQYFGPGTRLLVL.

This chain connects TRBV9 to TRBJ1-4, with a possible D match to TRBD1 (5 bases). Deletions cut 4 bases from V and 2 bases from J, with 15 bases between. The CDR3 runs 16 residues. Germline V CDR1 and CDR2: SGDLS, YYNGEE. The CDR3 reads CASSKGPRGTNEKLFF. In DNA, the CDR3 is TGTGCCAGCAGCAAGGGACCGCGGGGCACTAATGAAAAACTGTTTTTT.

The chain carries TRBV19 and TRBJ2-7; the match to TRBD2 covers 9 bases. V lost 2 bases and J lost 9; bases outside the gene matches: 14. From germline, CDR1 is LNHDA and CDR2 SQIVND (reference sequence). The CDR3 covers 16 residues. CDR3 coding DNA: TGTGCCAGTAGTATATCTAGCGGGGCCGCCCTCGCTGGGCAGTACTTC. Its protein is CASSISSGAALAGQYF.

The chain uses TRBV30 and TRBJ2-3, with 13 bases identical to TRBD2. This CDR3 has 15 residues. The V and J ends lost 1 base and 3 bases, in that order; junction bases with no gene match: 1. CDR1 is GTSNPN, CDR2 SVGIG, per germline (reference sequence). Here the CDR3 reads CAWSALAGGTDTQYF. CDR3 in DNA: TGTGCCTGGAGTGCACTAGCGGGAGGGACAGATACGCAGTATTTT. Full variable domain (remainder filled in from reference TRBV30 and TRBJ2-3): SQTIHQWPATLVQPVGSPLSLECTVEGTSNPNLYWYRQAAGRGLQLLFYSVGIGQISSEVPQNLSASRPQDRQFILSSKKLLLSDSGFYLCAWSALAGGTDTQYFGPGTRLTVL.

The V and J genes are TRBV25-1 and TRBJ1-1, with 8 bases that match TRBD1. This CDR3 has 14 residues. The trim removed 7 bases at V and 7 bases at J, leaving 11 bases unmatched. From germline, CDR1 is MGHDK and CDR2 SYGVNS. CDR3 in amino acids: CASTPRTGRNEAFF. DNA for the CDR3: TGTGCCAGCACTCCCCGGACAGGGAGAAATGAAGCTTTCTTT.

This clone has only a few counts. This rearrangement joins TRBV15 to TRBJ2-6, with a weak D call TRBD2 (5 bases). The CDR3 is 16 residues long. Germline assignment: CDR1 LNHNV and CDR2 YYDKDF (reference sequence). Trimming left V 1 base short and J 0 bases short, with 7 bases between. The CDR3 region has the DNA TGTGCCACCAGCAGAGGAGGGTCCTCTGGGGCCAACGTCCTGACTTTC. It yields the protein CATSRGGSSGANVLTF.

This clone has more than one count but fewer than ten. The V gene is TRBV19, the J gene TRBJ1-5; weak D call: TRBD1 (6 bases). This CDR3 is built from 13 residues. V was shortened by 7 bases and J by 5 bases, with 12 bases between the two germline ends. CDR1 and CDR2 (germline): LNHDA, SQIVND (reference sequence). CDR3 in amino acids: CASMRGADQPQHF. DNA for the CDR3: TGTGCCAGTATGAGGGGGGCGGATCAGCCCCAGCATTTT.

The chain couples TRBV30 to TRBJ2-2; D is undetermined. Germline V gives CDR1 GTSNPN, CDR2 SVGIG (reference sequence). Trimming left V 5 bases short and J 6 bases short, with 13 bases between. This CDR3 is 13 amino acids long. In nucleotides, the CDR3 is TGTGCCTGGTCACGATTTAGGCCCGGGGAGCTGTTTTTT. This translates into CAWSRFRPGELFF. The whole variable domain, filled in from reference TRBV30 and TRBJ2-2, reads SQTIHQWPATLVQPVGSPLSLECTVEGTSNPNLYWYRQAAGRGLQLLFYSVGIGQISSEVPQNLSASRPQDRQFILSSKKLLLSDSGFYLCAWSRFRPGELFFGEGSRLTVL.

V gene TRBV6-7 combines with J gene TRBJ2-7; D possibly corresponds to TRBD2 (5 bases). TRBV6-7 is an ORF, and what it does is uncertain. V was trimmed by 4 bases and J by 2 bases, leaving 12 bases between them. The CDR3 length is 14 residues. The DNA of the CDR3 is TGTGCCAGCAGTTTGGTAGGGAGTCCCTACGAGCAGTACTTC. It translates to CASSLVGSPYEQYF.

The chain couples TRBV29-1 to TRBJ2-1; 9 positions match TRBD1. The CDR3 sequence is 13 residues long. The germline V gene has CDR1 SQVTM and CDR2 ANQGSEA. After removal of 2 bases from V and 7 bases from J, the junction contained 3 bases not matched to a gene. CDR3 residues: CSVESGQGNEQFF. The DNA for the CDR3 is TGCAGCGTTGAATCTGGACAGGGGAATGAGCAGTTCTTC.

The chain links TRBV6-1 to TRBJ2-7; TRBD2 matches 8 bases. The V gene end was trimmed by 0 bases and the J gene end by 2 bases; junction bases not matched to a gene: 6. Germline CDR1 MNHNS, CDR2 SASEGT. The CDR3 runs 16 residues. The CDR3 sequence: CASSEARLATTYEQYF. CDR3 DNA sequence: TGTGCCAGCAGTGAAGCTCGACTAGCGACGACCTACGAGCAGTACTTC.

V and J are TRBV6-1 and TRBJ1-4; D unclear. Germline loops: CDR1 MNHNS, CDR2 SASEGT. V dropped 2 bases and J dropped 8 bases, with 9 bases sitting between them. This CDR3 is built from 13 residues. Written as DNA, the CDR3 is TGTGCCAGCAGTGAACTGAATGGAGAAAAACTGTTTTTT. Protein product: CASSELNGEKLFF.

The chain employs TRBV4-3 and TRBJ1-1; no clear D. CDR3 length: 15 amino acids. The germline V gene encodes CDR1 LGHNA and CDR2 YSLEER. V was clipped by 0 bases and J by 6 bases, with 14 bases between them. The CDR3 DNA follows: TGCGCCAGCAGCCAAGACCGGGGTTCTTTGCCTGAAGCTTTCTTT. This codes for CASSQDRGSLPEAFF.

This clone showed up just a few times. The rearrangement links TRBV6-5 to TRBJ1-6; 9 bases line up with TRBD1. Germline loops: CDR1 MNHEY, CDR2 SVGAGI. The CDR3 has 13 residues. With 6 bases clipped from V and 8 bases from J, the junction kept 2 bases outside the gene matches. The CDR3 DNA follows: TGTGCCAGCAGCTGGGACAGGGATTCACCCCTCCACTTT. Its translation is CASSWDRDSPLHF.

This chain joins TRBV5-1 and TRBJ2-7; D tentatively fits TRBD1 or TRBD2 (5 bases each). The V end lost 3 bases, the J end lost 3 bases, and 13 bases lay between the germline ends. From germline, CDR1 is SGHRS and CDR2 YFSETQ. The CDR3 has 14 amino acids. CDR3 DNA sequence: TGCGCCAGCAGCTCCGGGACGCACGACTACGAGCAGTACTTC. Protein product: CASSSGTHDYEQYF.

This rearrangement joins TRBV30 to TRBJ1-6; the match to TRBD1 covers 10 bases. Looked up from germline, CDR1 is GTSNPN and CDR2 is SVGIG (reference sequence). The J segment lost 10 bases and the V segment lost 5 bases, leaving 5 bases of the junction unmatched. The CDR3 is 13 residues long. CDR3 protein: CAWGGQGRSPLHF. In nucleotides, the CDR3 is TGTGCCTGGGGGGGACAGGGGAGGTCACCCCTCCACTTT.

This clone appeared once. The chain carries TRBV29-1 and TRBJ2-7, with D possibly matching TRBD1 (6 bases). This CDR3 is 13 amino acids long. Germline V CDR1 and CDR2: SQVTM, ANQGSEA. Trimming pared 7 bases from V and 0 bases from J, leaving 13 bases between. CDR3 amino acids: CSADSASSYEQYF. The CDR3, as DNA: TGCAGCGCGGACAGTGCGAGCTCCTACGAGCAGTACTTC.

This clone was recorded a few times. The chain couples TRBV30 to TRBJ2-7; tentatively, D is TRBD1 (6 bases). This CDR3 contains 12 residues. Germline CDR1 and CDR2: GTSNPN and SVGIG (reference sequence). V lost 5 bases and J lost 3, with 11 bases in between. In nucleotides, the CDR3 is TGTGCCTGGCGCAAGACAGGCTACGAGCAGTACTTC. This gives the protein CAWRKTGYEQYF.

The rearrangement joins TRBV30 to TRBJ1-5, with TRBD1 identical over 8 bases. Germline V lookup: CDR1 GTSNPN, CDR2 SVGIG (reference sequence). The CDR3 totals 14 residues. V gave up 2 bases and J gave up 5 bases; unmatched junction bases: 5. The CDR3 sequence is CAWSSGQGDQPQHF. The CDR3, as DNA: TGTGCCTGGAGTAGCGGACAGGGAGATCAGCCCCAGCATTTT.

V is TRBV2 and J is TRBJ2-7; D gene unclear. This CDR3 has 12 residues. V lost 7 bases and J lost 0, with 7 bases in between. The germline V gene has CDR1 SNHLY and CDR2 FYNNEI. For the CDR3, the DNA is TGTGCCAGCAACCCGGCCTCCTACGAGCAGTACTTC. Its protein product is CASNPASYEQYF.

The genes are TRBV13 and TRBJ2-7; TRBD1 agrees at 8 bases. Germline CDR1 PRHDT, CDR2 FYEKMQ (reference sequence). Trimming removed 0 bases from V and 0 bases from J; junction bases left unmatched: 1. The CDR3 consists of 15 residues. The CDR3 nucleotides read TGTGCCAGCAGCTTAGGGGACAGGGTCTCCTACGAGCAGTACTTC. This encodes CASSLGDRVSYEQYF.

V usage is TRBV7-2 and J usage is TRBJ2-1, with no clear D. This CDR3 contains 15 residues. Trimming left V 5 bases short and J 2 bases short, with 13 bases between. From germline, CDR1 is SGHTA and CDR2 FQGNSA. The CDR3 sequence is CASSPMGGTYNEQFF. Written as DNA, the CDR3 is TGTGCCAGCAGCCCTATGGGCGGTACCTACAATGAGCAGTTCTTC.

The V call is TRBV19, the J call TRBJ2-5; unclear D gene. Germline V gene sequence: CDR1 LNHDA, CDR2 SQIVND (reference sequence). The CDR3 runs 11 residues. V lost 5 bases and J 7 bases, leaving 8 bases between the germline ends. The CDR3 here is CASSSPGTQYF. DNA of the CDR3: TGTGCCAGTAGTTCTCCCGGGACCCAGTACTTC.

The V and J genes are TRBV19 and TRBJ2-7; 9 nucleotides line up with TRBD1. The V and J ends lost 4 bases and 5 bases, in that order; junction bases with no gene match: 3. This CDR3 has 13 amino acids. Per germline, CDR1 LNHDA and CDR2 SQIVND (reference sequence). In DNA, the CDR3 is TGTGCCAGTAGTACGGGACAGGGCGACGAGCAGTACTTC. As protein: CASSTGQGDEQYF.

This chain joins TRBV5-4 and TRBJ1-6; D perhaps matches TRBD1 (5 bases). Trimming shortened V by 4 bases and J by 11 bases, and 22 bases separated the two germline ends. Germline CDR1 is SGHNT and CDR2 is YYREEE (reference sequence). The CDR3 sequence is 16 residues long. The CDR3 region has the DNA TGTGCCAGCAGCCTAACCGGGACCTCCTTTTCGCCACCCCTCCACTTT. Its protein is CASSLTGTSFSPPLHF.

This chain joins TRBV19 and TRBJ1-5, with a tentative D call TRBD1 (5 bases). From germline, CDR1 is LNHDA and CDR2 SQIVND (reference sequence). This CDR3 region has 15 residues. V was trimmed by 8 bases and J by 0 bases, leaving 14 bases between them. CDR3 DNA: TGTGCCAGTGGGTATACAGGAGATAGCAATCAGCCCCAGCATTTT. It codes for CASGYTGDSNQPQHF.

The gene calls are TRBV2 and TRBJ2-7, with 9 nucleotides matching TRBD2. The CDR3 is made up of 14 amino acids. Germline V CDR1 and CDR2: SNHLY, FYNNEI. The ends lost 4 bases at V and 2 bases at J; junction bases unmatched: 3. The CDR3 nucleotides are TGTGCCAGCAGTGTTAGCGGGGGTCCCTACGAGCAGTACTTC. It yields the protein CASSVSGGPYEQYF. Looking up the rest from reference TRBV2 and TRBJ2-7 gives the full variable domain: EPEVTQTPSHQVTQMGQEVILRCVPISNHLYFYWYRQILGQKVEFLVSFYNNEISEKSEIFDDQFSVERPDGSNFTLKIRSTKLEDSAMYFCASSVSGGPYEQYFGPGTRLTVT.